One and the same sample provided the 26 T cell receptor beta chains below, sequenced in a study of shared clonotypes between healthy human individuals. Produced via immunoSEQ multiplex PCR; TCRdb's table is partial and in-frame only. The table records about 960,000 clones, approximately 76% of them present only once. Sequencing used memory CD4+ T cells sorted from blood. Described subset: CD45RA-negative fraction. All receptors come from a man between 18 and 35 years old in good health.

This clone has only a few counts. This rearrangement joins TRBV2 to TRBJ2-1; perhaps TRBD1 as D (6 bases). Deletions cut 7 bases from V and 0 bases from J, with 10 bases between. This CDR3 is 14 amino acids long. Per germline, CDR1 SNHLY and CDR2 FYNNEI. In DNA form, the CDR3 reads TGTGCCAGCATGGGGGCTGTCTCCTACAATGAGCAGTTCTTC. Translated: CASMGAVSYNEQFF.

V usage is TRBV6-6 and J usage is TRBJ2-1; weak D call: TRBD2 (6 bases). This CDR3 is built from 13 residues. V was clipped by 1 base and J by 7 bases, with 8 bases between them. The germline V gene has CDR1 MNHNY and CDR2 SVGAGI (reference sequence). CDR3 DNA: TGTGCCAGCAGTTACTTAGGAGGGAATGAGCAGTTCTTC. This translates into CASSYLGGNEQFF.

The V call is TRBV5-1, the J call TRBJ2-7, with a tentative D call TRBD1 (5 bases). In germline, CDR1 is SGHRS, CDR2 YFSETQ. Trimming pared 4 bases from V and 5 bases from J, leaving 19 bases between. This CDR3 region has 15 residues. DNA of the CDR3: TGCGCCAGCAGCCAATCTCCAGGGCTCTACGACGAGCAGTACTTC. It specifies CASSQSPGLYDEQYF.

In the case of this clone: The same CDR3 is also encoded by other DNA sequences in this sample. The V call is TRBV6-1, the J call TRBJ1-1, with D unresolved. Per the germline V gene, CDR1 is MNHNS and CDR2 is SASEGT. V was trimmed by 4 bases and J by 2 bases, leaving 8 bases between them. This CDR3 contains 13 residues. In nucleotides, the CDR3 is TGTGCCAGCAGTGGTCAGTTAAACACTGAAGCTTTCTTT. Translated, it gives CASSGQLNTEAFF.

V is TRBV5-5 and J is TRBJ2-5; 7 bases agree with TRBD1. Germline CDR1 reads SGHKS; CDR2 reads YYEKEE (reference sequence). The V gene end was trimmed by 4 bases and the J gene end by 5 bases; junction bases not matched to a gene: 8. This CDR3 is built from 14 residues. CDR3 sequence: CASSTRQGSETQYF. In DNA form, the CDR3 reads TGTGCCAGCAGCACCCGACAGGGATCGGAGACCCAGTACTTC.

The chain combines TRBV2 with TRBJ2-2; 15 bases map to TRBD2. With 6 bases clipped from V and 4 bases from J, the junction kept 0 bases outside the gene matches. Per germline, CDR1 SNHLY and CDR2 FYNNEI. The CDR3 spans 15 residues. CDR3 bases: TGTGCCAGCAGGGGACTAGCGGGGGGCACCGGGGAGCTGTTTTTT. The encoded protein is CASRGLAGGTGELFF.

The chain combines TRBV19 with TRBJ1-1; D remains unclear. V lost 1 base and J lost 0, with 9 bases in between. The germline CDR1 and CDR2 sequences are LNHDA and SQIVND (reference sequence). This CDR3 is built from 15 residues. The CDR3 loop is CASSIGAQVNTEAFF. DNA for the CDR3: TGTGCCAGTAGTATAGGTGCGCAGGTGAACACTGAAGCTTTCTTT.

The V gene is TRBV2, the J gene TRBJ2-4; a weak D match, TRBD1 (6 bases). Trimming removed 4 bases at V and 1 base at J, with 11 bases between. Germline V gene data show CDR1 as SNHLY and CDR2 as FYNNEI. The CDR3 sequence is 15 residues long. This chain's CDR3 is CASSVAQGAKNIQYF. CDR3 nucleotide sequence: TGTGCCAGCAGTGTAGCTCAGGGGGCCAAAAACATTCAGTACTTC.

The chain combines TRBV4-3 with TRBJ2-7, with D perhaps TRBD2 (6 bases). Trimming removed 3 bases at V and 5 bases at J, with 8 bases between. Germline V lookup: CDR1 LGHNA, CDR2 YSLEER. This CDR3 contains 12 residues. CDR3: CASSQGTDEQYF. CDR3 bases: TGCGCCAGCAGCCAGGGGACTGACGAGCAGTACTTC.

This chain uses TRBV30 with TRBJ1-4; TRBD1 is a possible D gene (6 bases). CDR3 length: 16 amino acids. Germline V gene lookup returns CDR1 GTSNPN and CDR2 SVGIG (reference sequence). V lost 2 bases to trimming and J lost 0 bases, with 13 bases between them. CDR3 in DNA: TGTGCCTGGAGTTTCGGACAGACCCCAACTAATGAAAAACTGTTTTTT. Protein product: CAWSFGQTPTNEKLFF.

The chain has TRBV7-9 and TRBJ1-4; 8 nucleotides match TRBD1. Germline assignment: CDR1 SEHNR and CDR2 FQNEAQ (reference sequence). Losses at the gene ends were 3 bases for V and 5 bases for J; bases not matched to a gene: 8. The CDR3 loop spans 16 amino acids. The CDR3 region is CASSLGQAPLNEKLFF. The CDR3 DNA reads as TGTGCCAGCAGCTTGGGACAGGCGCCTTTAAATGAAAAACTGTTTTTT.

This clone appeared a few times. This chain uses TRBV11-2 with TRBJ2-5; D gene uncertain. This CDR3 contains 12 residues. The V and J ends lost 1 base and 5 bases respectively, with 5 bases between them. Germline CDR1 and CDR2: SGHAT and FQNNGV. DNA of the CDR3: TGTGCCAGCAGCTTAGGGGCGGAGACCCAGTACTTC. Amino acid sequence: CASSLGAETQYF.

The V gene is TRBV28, the J gene TRBJ2-7; D gene uncertain. The CDR3 has 16 residues. Deletions cut 6 bases from V and 0 bases from J, with 18 bases between. CDR1 is MDHEN and CDR2 is SYDVKM in the germline V gene. The CDR3 reads CASSRRRSTDSYEQYF. The CDR3 region has the DNA TGTGCCAGCAGCCGTCGGCGGAGTACGGACTCCTACGAGCAGTACTTC.

The chain employs TRBV2 and TRBJ1-3, with D uncertain. The germline V gene encodes CDR1 SNHLY and CDR2 FYNNEI. This CDR3 contains 14 residues. The germline V and J ends were trimmed by 4 bases and 1 base, with 8 bases remaining between them. The CDR3 protein is CASSGYGSGNTIYF. In nucleotides, the CDR3 is TGTGCCAGCAGTGGTTATGGGTCTGGAAACACCATATATTTT.

The rearrangement uses TRBV7-9 and TRBJ1-3; perhaps TRBD1 as D (6 bases). The germline CDR1 and CDR2 sequences are SEHNR and FQNEAQ (reference sequence). The V gene lost 5 bases and the J gene lost 10 bases, with 15 bases spanning the gap. The CDR3 totals 13 residues. This CDR3 reads CASSAGTTPTIYF. CDR3 DNA: TGTGCCAGCAGCGCTGGGACAACTCCTACCATATATTTT. The full variable domain, with the rest looked up from reference TRBV7-9 and TRBJ1-3, is DTGVSQNPRHKITKRGQNVTFRCDPISEHNRLYWYRQTLGQGPEFLTYFQNEAQLEKSRLLSDRFSAERPKGSFSTLEIQRTEQGDSAMYLCASSAGTTPTIYFGEGSWLTVV.

The chain couples TRBV7-2 to TRBJ2-1; D is perhaps TRBD2 (5 bases). The CDR3 totals 9 residues. V dropped 10 bases and J dropped 12 bases, with 10 bases sitting between them. Germline V gene lookup returns CDR1 SGHTA and CDR2 FQGNSA. The chain's CDR3 is CATGLLQFF. Written as DNA, the CDR3 is TGTGCCACCGGACTTTTGCAGTTCTTC.

V usage is TRBV13 and J usage is TRBJ1-6; 10 bases fit TRBD1. Per germline, CDR1 PRHDT and CDR2 FYEKMQ (reference sequence). This CDR3 has 16 amino acids. Germline trimming cut 5 bases from V and 3 bases from J; bases unmatched to any gene: 4. The CDR3 is CASSVRDRGYNSPLHF. CDR3 nucleotides: TGTGCCAGCAGCGTCCGGGACAGGGGCTATAATTCACCCCTCCACTTT.

This rearrangement joins TRBV2 to TRBJ2-1; weak D call: TRBD1 (5 bases). This CDR3 spans 12 amino acids. The V end lost 4 bases, the J end lost 8 bases, and 9 bases lay between the germline ends. Germline-derived CDR1 and CDR2 are SNHLY and FYNNEI. CDR3 sequence (DNA): TGTGCCAGCAGTGCCAGGGCTGATGAGCAGTTCTTC. It encodes CASSARADEQFF. Drawing the rest from reference TRBV2 and TRBJ2-1, the complete variable domain is EPEVTQTPSHQVTQMGQEVILRCVPISNHLYFYWYRQILGQKVEFLVSFYNNEISEKSEIFDDQFSVERPDGSNFTLKIRSTKLEDSAMYFCASSARADEQFFGPGTRLTVL.

The chain carries TRBV10-2 and TRBJ1-1, with unresolved D. Trimming removed 5 bases from V and 4 bases from J, with 11 bases in between. Germline V gives CDR1 WSHSY, CDR2 SAAADI. CDR3 length: 13 residues. CDR3: CASSITNSTEAFF. The CDR3 coding sequence is TGCGCCAGCAGTATAACAAACTCCACTGAAGCTTTCTTT.

V is TRBV29-1 and J is TRBJ2-1; possible D gene TRBD2, 5 bases. This CDR3 has 13 residues. Germline V lookup: CDR1 SQVTM, CDR2 ANQGSEA. V gave up 3 bases and J gave up 7 bases, with 13 bases separating them. CDR3 amino acids: CSVDASRGNEQFF. The DNA of the CDR3 is TGCAGCGTTGACGCGTCCCGGGGTAATGAGCAGTTCTTC.

In this sample, this clone turned up a few times. CDR3 amino acids: CASANFQRRTEAFF. CDR3 DNA sequence: TGTGCCAGTGCGAATTTCCAGCGGAGGACTGAAGCTTTCTTT. The chain couples TRBV13 to TRBJ1-1; no clear D gene. The CDR3 covers 14 residues. V lost 9 bases, J lost 5 bases, and 19 bases lay in between. The V gene's germline CDR1 is PRHDT and CDR2 FYEKMQ (reference sequence).

This chain links TRBV7-2 with TRBJ2-1; 10 bases map to TRBD2. V was pared by 5 bases and J by 9 bases, with 13 bases of the junction left unmatched. The CDR3 length is 16 residues. Germline V gene sequence: CDR1 SGHTA, CDR2 FQGNSA. CDR3 nucleotide sequence: TGTGCCAGCAGCATACCGGGACTAGCGATGACAAGTGAGCAGTTCTTC. This gives the protein CASSIPGLAMTSEQFF.

This chain uses TRBV6-1 with TRBJ2-5, with 10 positions matching TRBD1. V lost 1 base and J lost 7; bases outside the gene matches: 9. The CDR3 runs to 16 residues. Per germline, CDR1 MNHNS and CDR2 SASEGT. CDR3: CASSEVRDRGRGTQYF. The CDR3 nucleotides read TGTGCCAGCAGTGAAGTACGGGACAGGGGTAGAGGGACCCAGTACTTC.

The chain carries TRBV4-1 and TRBJ2-5, with TRBD2 identical over 8 bases. Trimming removed 4 bases from V and 4 bases from J; junction bases left unmatched: 8. Germline V lookup: CDR1 MGHRA, CDR2 YSYEKL. This CDR3 is 15 amino acids long. Here the CDR3 DNA reads TGCGCCAGCAGCCGTGGTAGCGGGGACACAGAGACCCAGTACTTC. Amino acids: CASSRGSGDTETQYF.

The chain carries TRBV7-9 and TRBJ2-3; D ambiguous. The V gene lost 4 bases and the J gene lost 6 bases, with 8 bases spanning the gap. Germline CDR1 reads SEHNR; CDR2 reads FQNEAQ (reference sequence). CDR3 size: 12 residues. The CDR3: CASSSFQDTQYF. CDR3 nucleotides: TGTGCCAGCAGCTCTTTCCAGGATACGCAGTATTTT.

CDR3 bases: TGTGCCAGCAGCTTAGCTGAGGCAGGGTCGCATTCACCCCTCCACTTT. As protein: CASSLAEAGSHSPLHF. This chain joins TRBV7-8 and TRBJ1-6, with TRBD1 as a possible D gene (5 bases). The germline CDR1 and CDR2 sequences are SGHVS and FQNEAQ. V shed 0 bases and J shed 8 bases, with 14 bases lying between them. The CDR3 is made up of 16 amino acids.